This T cell receptor beta chain was found in a study of human T cells and chemical hapten exposure. CDR3 length equals 15 residues. Germline CDR1 reads LNHDA; CDR2 reads SQIVND (reference sequence). V gave up 3 bases and J gave up 1 base, with 12 bases separating them. Time point indicated: healthy volunteer bleed at 2 weeks. Total RNA was extracted from unfractionated whole blood. Each cDNA molecule in the library carried unique molecular identifiers. TCRdb re-analysed the RACE reads in MiXCR, keeping a single row per CDR3 protein. The sample holds about 93,000 distinct CDR3 sequences; about 8.8% are singletons and the top ten take around 2.8%. The sample holds a few counts of this clonotype.

This receptor was obtained from a female donor in good health. Some clones in this sample may be carry-over from other donors' samples. The chain couples TRBV19 to TRBJ1-1, with D tentatively TRBD1 (5 bases). The sequenced material came from whole blood. Written as DNA, the CDR3 is TGTGCCAGTAGTATGGGACGGAGTCCGAACACTGAAGCTTTCTTT. Its protein is CASSMGRSPNTEAFF.